These 32 T cell receptor beta chains originate from one sample sequenced in a study of response to subunit inactivated influenza vaccine. TCRdb analysed the RT-PCR reads with MiXCR anew, one entry per CDR3 protein. The sample yields 550,000 to 800,000 distinct CDR3 sequences, approximately 14% seen once. This material consisted of PBMCs from blood, taken less than 13 days after vaccination. The receptor set was obtained from a man between 45 and 60 years old who received an inactivated influenza vaccine.

This clonotype has only a few counts. The V gene is TRBV2, the J gene TRBJ2-1; TRBD1 matches 7 bases. The CDR3 is 11 amino acids. Germline CDR1 and CDR2: SNHLY and FYNNEI. V was clipped by 6 bases and J by 15 bases; unmatched bases: 8. The CDR3 loop reads CASSALRGLFF. The CDR3 nucleotides read TGTGCCAGCAGCGCCCTAAGGGGGCTGTTCTTC.

This clonotype has more than one count but fewer than ten. The chain uses TRBV30 and TRBJ2-6; D ambiguous. This CDR3 region has 14 residues. Germline assignment: CDR1 GTSNPN and CDR2 SVGIG (reference sequence). V shed 0 bases and J shed 0 bases, with 3 bases lying between them. The CDR3: CAWSVDSGANVLTF. CDR3 in DNA: TGTGCCTGGAGTGTGGACTCTGGGGCCAACGTCCTGACTTTC.

Here the CDR3 DNA reads TGCAGTGCTAGTGAGGAGATTAATTCACCCCTCCACTTT. Translation gives CSASEEINSPLHF. The V and J genes are TRBV20-1 and TRBJ1-6; D gene unclear. The germline gives CDR1 DFQATT, CDR2 SNEGSKA (reference sequence). Between the trimmed V and J ends, which lost 3 bases and 6 bases, there was a span of 9 bases. The length of the CDR3 is 13 residues.

V and J are TRBV5-1 and TRBJ2-5; 7 positions agree with TRBD2. Germline loops: CDR1 SGHRS, CDR2 YFSETQ. The CDR3 extends over 17 amino acids. Trimming removed 3 bases from V and 5 bases from J; junction bases left unmatched: 16. CDR3 in DNA: TGCGCCAGCAGCTCCCGAGTTGGGAGGGCCGCAATGGAGACCCAGTACTTC. Its translation is CASSSRVGRAAMETQYF.

The V and J genes are TRBV6-2 or TRBV6-3 and TRBJ2-7; D may match TRBD1 or TRBD2 (6 bases each). Trimming stripped 4 bases from V and 2 bases from J, with 9 bases between. Germline V lookup: CDR1 MNHEY, CDR2 SVGEGT. The CDR3 has 13 amino acids. CDR3 loop: CASSWGATYEQYF. The CDR3 nucleotides read TGTGCCAGCAGTTGGGGGGCTACCTACGAGCAGTACTTC.

The CDR3 is CASSLDPDSFSYEQYF. The CDR3 bases are TGTGCCAGCAGCCTGGACCCAGACTCCTTCTCCTACGAGCAGTACTTC. The chain joins TRBV5-5 to TRBJ2-7; no firm D call. The V end lost 4 bases, the J end lost 0 bases, and 17 bases lay between the germline ends. The CDR3 consists of 16 residues. CDR1 and CDR2 from the germline V gene are SGHKS and YYEKEE (reference sequence).

This clonotype was seen a few times. The chain links TRBV24-1 to TRBJ2-3; TRBD1 matches 10 bases. Germline-derived CDR1 and CDR2 are KGHDR and SFDVKD. With 6 bases clipped from V and 4 bases from J, the junction kept 3 bases outside the gene matches. CDR3 length equals 14 residues. The CDR3: CATSMTGGADTQYF. Written as DNA, the CDR3 is TGTGCCACCAGTATGACAGGGGGCGCAGATACGCAGTATTTT.

This clonotype has a handful of counts. This sequence joins TRBV20-1 and TRBJ1-4, with TRBD1 as a possible D gene (5 bases). CDR3 length: 15 residues. CDR1 and CDR2 (germline): DFQATT, SNEGSKA (reference sequence). V shed 0 bases and J shed 3 bases, with 11 bases lying between them. The CDR3 spells CSARDSRVANEKLFF. The CDR3 DNA reads TGCAGTGCTAGAGATAGCAGGGTAGCTAATGAAAAACTGTTTTTT.

The V and J genes are TRBV4-1 and TRBJ2-2, with unresolved D. CDR1 and CDR2 from the germline V gene are MGHRA and YSYEKL. The CDR3 sequence is 13 residues long. V gave up 5 bases and J gave up 6 bases, with 10 bases separating them. The CDR3 is CASSGYFAGELFF. DNA for the CDR3: TGCGCCAGCAGCGGTTACTTCGCCGGGGAGCTGTTTTTT.

The chain links TRBV5-1 to TRBJ1-1; TRBD1 matches 12 bases. V shed 3 bases, J shed 5 bases, and the junction held 5 bases outside the gene matches. In germline, CDR1 is SGHRS, CDR2 YFSETQ. The length of the CDR3 is 15 residues. The CDR3 nucleotides read TGCGCCAGCAGCTCGGGACAGGGGGCGGGAACTGAAGCTTTCTTT. This codes for CASSSGQGAGTEAFF.

Only a few counts were recorded for this clonotype. The chain employs TRBV20-1 and TRBJ2-5, with 14 bases fitting TRBD2. V shed 5 bases, J shed 1 base, and the junction held 9 bases outside the gene matches. This CDR3 has 17 amino acids. In germline, CDR1 is DFQATT, CDR2 SNEGSKA (reference sequence). CDR3 residues: CSAARLAGGISQETQYF. The CDR3 DNA sequence: TGCAGTGCTGCCAGACTAGCGGGGGGGATCAGCCAAGAGACCCAGTACTTC.

The chain recombines TRBV3-1 with TRBJ2-3; D remains ambiguous. The V end was cut by 2 bases, the J end by 0 bases, with 18 bases between. The CDR3 is made up of 18 amino acids. Germline CDR1 is LGHDT and CDR2 is YNNKEL (reference sequence). CDR3 protein: CASSQLLERTTSTDTQYF. CDR3 in DNA: TGTGCCAGCAGCCAACTGCTCGAACGTACAACTAGCACAGATACGCAGTATTTT.

This chain uses TRBV9 with TRBJ2-2; D possibly uses TRBD1 or TRBD2 (7 bases each). V was pared by 3 bases and J by 3 bases, with 15 bases between. The CDR3 length is 16 residues. The germline V gene encodes CDR1 SGDLS and CDR2 YYNGEE. The CDR3 DNA reads as TGTGCCAGCAGCGGTGTGGGAGGGGGCTACACCGGGGAGCTGTTTTTT. Translated, it gives CASSGVGGGYTGELFF.

This chain connects TRBV7-9 to TRBJ1-2, with D uncertain. Germline CDR1 reads SEHNR; CDR2 reads FQNEAQ (reference sequence). The CDR3 sequence is 13 residues long. The ends were cut back, 11 bases at V and 5 bases at J, with 18 bases in the middle. The CDR3 region has the DNA TGTGCCTGGGCGACAAGACCTCTATATGGCTACACCTTC. Amino acids: CAWATRPLYGYTF.

This clonotype has just a few counts. The genes are TRBV7-6 and TRBJ1-1, with D possibly TRBD1 on 5 matching bases. The CDR3 is 14 residues long. Trimming removed 1 base from V and 3 bases from J, with 9 bases in between. Germline values: CDR1 SGHVS, CDR2 FNYEAQ. The CDR3 nucleotides are TGTGCCAGCAGCTTAGGGGGCCCGGACACTGAAGCTTTCTTT. Encoded protein: CASSLGGPDTEAFF.

The chain carries TRBV4-3 and TRBJ2-2, with 7 positions matching TRBD1. CDR3 length: 16 amino acids. The ends lost 0 bases at V and 15 bases at J; junction bases unmatched: 16. Germline V gene sequence: CDR1 LGHNA, CDR2 YSLEER. The chain's CDR3 is CASSQENNRGQLPMFF. DNA for the CDR3: TGCGCCAGCAGCCAAGAGAATAATCGGGGACAGCTTCCGATGTTTTTT.

This clonotype was recorded a few times. The chain links TRBV12-3 or TRBV12-4 to TRBJ1-5; possible D gene TRBD1, 6 bases. This CDR3 has 15 residues. V dropped 1 base and J dropped 8 bases, with 15 bases sitting between them. DNA for the CDR3: TGTGCCAGCAGTTTAGTATCAGGGGCCACCGAGCCCCAGCATTTT. Translated: CASSLVSGATEPQHF.

There are a few counts of this clonotype. The V and J genes are TRBV6-2 or TRBV6-3 and TRBJ1-1; 7 nucleotides agree with TRBD1. Germline loops: CDR1 MNHEY, CDR2 SVGEGT. V dropped 4 bases and J dropped 1; count of bases not matched to a gene: 6. CDR3 length: 15 amino acids. The CDR3 sequence is CASSSPGQRNTEAFF. DNA of the CDR3: TGTGCCAGCAGTTCTCCGGGACAGAGGAACACTGAAGCTTTCTTT.

This clonotype was recorded at least ten times. The chain is built from TRBV20-1 and TRBJ2-5, with D possibly being TRBD2 (5 bases). The CDR3 is made up of 14 amino acids. CDR1 and CDR2 from the germline V gene are DFQATT and SNEGSKA (reference sequence). V lost 1 base to trimming and J lost 1 base, with 10 bases between them. The CDR3 DNA reads TGCAGTGCTAGAGTTATCGGGGTCCAAGAGACCCAGTACTTC. Translated, it gives CSARVIGVQETQYF.

This chain joins TRBV20-1 and TRBJ1-1; 8 bases match TRBD1. J was trimmed by 5 bases and V by 8 bases; bases with no gene match: 19. Germline V gene sequence: CDR1 DFQATT, CDR2 SNEGSKA (reference sequence). The CDR3 is 16 amino acids. The CDR3 coding sequence is TGCAGTCCCAATCGAAGACAGGGGCGAAGGGTTACTGAAGCTTTCTTT. Protein sequence: CSPNRRQGRRVTEAFF.

In this sample, this clonotype turned up many times. The chain couples TRBV12-3 or TRBV12-4 to TRBJ2-7; D is possibly TRBD1 (6 bases). The CDR3 runs to 11 residues. Trimming cost V 6 bases and J 7 bases, with 10 bases left between them. CDR3 residues: CASSLQGEQYF. The CDR3 DNA sequence: TGTGCCAGCAGCCTCCAGGGGGAGCAGTACTTC.

This clonotype appeared many times. The gene calls are TRBV5-1 and TRBJ2-1; possible D gene TRBD2, 6 bases. Germline V CDR1 and CDR2: SGHRS, YFSETQ. The V end lost 4 bases, the J end lost 5 bases, and 19 bases lay between the germline ends. The CDR3 length is 16 residues. The CDR3 sequence: CASSTGLLPPHNEQFF. CDR3 DNA: TGCGCCAGCAGCACAGGACTACTCCCTCCACACAATGAGCAGTTCTTC.

As DNA, the CDR3 is TGTGCCAGCAGCTTGGATCCGGGACAGAACTACGAGCAGTACTTC. Its translation: CASSLDPGQNYEQYF. The J gene is TRBJ2-7, the V gene TRBV5-4; TRBD1 aligns across 7 bases. J gave up 3 bases and V 0 bases, and 6 bases lay outside the gene matches. Looked up from germline, CDR1 is SGHNT and CDR2 is YYREEE (reference sequence). The CDR3 extends over 15 amino acids.

This clonotype was found many times. The chain links TRBV9 to TRBJ2-3, with 11 positions matching TRBD2. Trimming removed 3 bases from V and 4 bases from J; junction bases left unmatched: 10. This CDR3 has 17 residues. The germline gives CDR1 SGDLS, CDR2 YYNGEE. The CDR3 sequence: CASSETTRLAGSDTQYF. The CDR3, as DNA: TGTGCCAGCAGCGAAACCACCAGACTAGCGGGATCAGATACGCAGTATTTT.

The rearrangement joins TRBV5-1 to TRBJ2-7, with 10 bases that match TRBD1. V trimming: 2 bases; J trimming: 5 bases; junction bases outside the gene matches: 7. The CDR3 loop spans 15 amino acids. CDR1 is SGHRS, CDR2 YFSETQ, per germline. In DNA form, the CDR3 reads TGCGCCAGCAGCTTTATGGGACAGGGGAGGCACGAGCAGTACTTC. Its protein product is CASSFMGQGRHEQYF. Supplemented by reference TRBV5-1 and TRBJ2-7, the full variable domain reads KAGVTQTPRYLIKTRGQQVTLSCSPISGHRSVSWYQQTPGQGLQFLFEYFSETQRNKGNFPGRFSGRQFSNSRSEMNVSTLELGDSALYLCASSFMGQGRHEQYFGPGTRLTVT.

The chain employs TRBV3-1 and TRBJ2-1, with 10 bases lining up with TRBD2. CDR3 length equals 13 residues. The V gene's germline CDR1 is LGHDT and CDR2 YNNKEL (reference sequence). V gave up 3 bases and J gave up 14 bases; unmatched junction bases: 7. The CDR3: CASSQSGGAGKFF. In DNA form, the CDR3 reads TGTGCCAGCAGCCAGAGCGGGGGGGCTGGGAAGTTCTTC.

This clonotype was seen a few times. The rearrangement joins TRBV2 to TRBJ1-2, with no clear D. The V gene's germline CDR1 is SNHLY and CDR2 FYNNEI. The CDR3 is 10 residues long. Trimming stripped 8 bases from V and 6 bases from J, with 7 bases between. Here the CDR3 reads CASGLNGYTF. The CDR3 DNA reads TGTGCCAGCGGACTGAATGGCTACACCTTC.

This clonotype was detected only a few times. The CDR3: CAISSTDRSYNEQFF. DNA of the CDR3: TGTGCCATCAGTTCGACCGACAGGTCCTACAATGAGCAGTTCTTC. This chain joins TRBV10-3 and TRBJ2-1; the D gene is possibly TRBD1 (6 bases). CDR3 length: 15 residues. V lost 5 bases and J 1 base, leaving 12 bases between the germline ends. Germline CDR1 reads ENHRY; CDR2 reads SYGVKD.

The V call is TRBV9, the J call TRBJ2-1; the D is unclear. Germline lookup yields CDR1 SGDLS and CDR2 YYNGEE. The ends were cut back, 6 bases at V and 10 bases at J, with 11 bases in the middle. This CDR3 region has 11 residues. The CDR3 spells CASIPDQEQFF. As DNA, the CDR3 is TGTGCCAGCATCCCTGATCAGGAGCAGTTCTTC.

Only a few counts were recorded for this clonotype. This chain connects TRBV28 to TRBJ2-7; D is possibly TRBD1 or TRBD2 (5 bases each). Trimming removed 6 bases from V and 10 bases from J, with 25 bases in between. In germline, CDR1 is MDHEN, CDR2 SYDVKM. The CDR3 contains 15 residues. CDR3 DNA: TGTGCCAGCAGGCCCGAAACCGGGACGGCCTTCAAACAGTACTTC. Amino acids: CASRPETGTAFKQYF. Using reference TRBV28 and TRBJ2-7 for the parts outside the CDR3, the full variable domain is DVKVTQSSRYLVKRTGEKVFLECVQDMDHENMFWYRQDPGLGLRLIYFSYDVKMKEKGDIPEGYSVSREKKERFSLILESASTNQTSMYLCASRPETGTAFKQYFGPGTRLTVT.

V is TRBV11-3 and J is TRBJ2-5, with D tentatively TRBD2 (5 bases). From germline, CDR1 is SGHNT and CDR2 YENEEA. The V end lost 5 bases, the J end lost 2 bases, and 12 bases lay between the germline ends. The CDR3 sequence is 14 residues long. The CDR3 DNA follows: TGTGCCAGCAGCGGAGGCACAGCACAAGAGACCCAGTACTTC. It specifies CASSGGTAQETQYF.

The V gene is TRBV7-9, the J gene TRBJ2-1, with a tentative D call TRBD1 (5 bases). From germline, CDR1 is SEHNR and CDR2 FQNEAQ (reference sequence). This CDR3 is built from 14 residues. V shed 2 bases and J shed 6 bases, with 11 bases lying between them. The CDR3 reads CASSLNIQGNEQFF. CDR3 sequence (DNA): TGTGCCAGCAGCTTAAATATCCAGGGCAATGAGCAGTTCTTC.